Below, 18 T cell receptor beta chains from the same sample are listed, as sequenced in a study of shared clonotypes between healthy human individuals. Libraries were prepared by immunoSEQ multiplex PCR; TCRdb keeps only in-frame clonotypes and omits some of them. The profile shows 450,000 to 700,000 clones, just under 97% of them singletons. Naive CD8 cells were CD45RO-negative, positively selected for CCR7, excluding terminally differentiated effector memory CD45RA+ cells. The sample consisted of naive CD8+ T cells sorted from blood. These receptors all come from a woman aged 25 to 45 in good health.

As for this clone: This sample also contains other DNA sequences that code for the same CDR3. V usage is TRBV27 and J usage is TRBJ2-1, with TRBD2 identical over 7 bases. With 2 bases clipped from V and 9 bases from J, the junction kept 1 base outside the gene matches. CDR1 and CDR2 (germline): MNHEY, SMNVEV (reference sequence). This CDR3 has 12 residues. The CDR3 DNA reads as TGTGCCAGCAGTTTAGGCGGGAGTGAGCAGTTCTTC. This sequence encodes CASSLGGSEQFF.

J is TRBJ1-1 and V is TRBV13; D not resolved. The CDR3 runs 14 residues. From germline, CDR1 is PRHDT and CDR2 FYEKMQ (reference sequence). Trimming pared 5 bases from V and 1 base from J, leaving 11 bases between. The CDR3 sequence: CASSPWSGNTEAFF. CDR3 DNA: TGTGCCAGCAGCCCCTGGAGTGGGAACACTGAAGCTTTCTTT.

The CDR3 sequence: CASSVGGPAATQYF. CDR3 coding DNA: TGTGCCAGCAGCGTAGGCGGGCCCGCGGCTACCCAGTACTTC. J is TRBJ2-5 and V is TRBV9; D is perhaps TRBD2 (5 bases). V lost 0 bases, J lost 8 bases, and 14 bases lay in between. The CDR3 runs 14 residues. CDR1 and CDR2 (germline): SGDLS, YYNGEE.

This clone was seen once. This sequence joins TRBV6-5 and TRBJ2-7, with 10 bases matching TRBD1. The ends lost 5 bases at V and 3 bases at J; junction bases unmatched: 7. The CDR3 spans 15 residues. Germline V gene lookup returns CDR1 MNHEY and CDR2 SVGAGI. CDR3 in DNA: TGTGCCAGCAGTATTCCGGGACAGGGGCACTACGAGCAGTACTTC. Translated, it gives CASSIPGQGHYEQYF.

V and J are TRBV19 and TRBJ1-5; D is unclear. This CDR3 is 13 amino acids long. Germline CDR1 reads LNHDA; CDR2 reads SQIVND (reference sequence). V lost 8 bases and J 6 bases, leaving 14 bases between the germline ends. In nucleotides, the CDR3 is TGTGCCAGTTCTTCCCACGGGATTCAGCCCCAGCATTTT. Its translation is CASSSHGIQPQHF.

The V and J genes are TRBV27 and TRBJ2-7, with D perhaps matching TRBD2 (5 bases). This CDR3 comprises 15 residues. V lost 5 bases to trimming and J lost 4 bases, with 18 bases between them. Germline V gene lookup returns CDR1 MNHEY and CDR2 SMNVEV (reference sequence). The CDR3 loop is CASSARVGEVYEQYF. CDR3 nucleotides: TGTGCCAGCAGTGCGAGGGTCGGAGAGGTGTACGAGCAGTACTTC.

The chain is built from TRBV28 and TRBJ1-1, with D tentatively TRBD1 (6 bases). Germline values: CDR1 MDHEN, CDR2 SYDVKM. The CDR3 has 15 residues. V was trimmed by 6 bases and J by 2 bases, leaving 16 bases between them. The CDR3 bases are TGTGCCAGCAGGCTGAGCCGGGACATCAACACTGAAGCTTTCTTT. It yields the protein CASRLSRDINTEAFF.

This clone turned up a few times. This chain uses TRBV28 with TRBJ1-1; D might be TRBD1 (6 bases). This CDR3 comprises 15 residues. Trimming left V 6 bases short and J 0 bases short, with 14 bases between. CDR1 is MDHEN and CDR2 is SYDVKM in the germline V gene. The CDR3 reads CASSGGQKMNTEAFF. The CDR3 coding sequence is TGTGCCAGCAGCGGTGGACAGAAAATGAACACTGAAGCTTTCTTT.

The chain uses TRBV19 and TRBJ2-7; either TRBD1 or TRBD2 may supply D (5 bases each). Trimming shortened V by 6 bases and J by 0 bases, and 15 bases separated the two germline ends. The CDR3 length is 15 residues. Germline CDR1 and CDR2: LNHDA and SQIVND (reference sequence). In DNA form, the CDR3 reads TGTGCCAGTAGCCCCGGGACCTCGGTCTCCTACGAGCAGTACTTC. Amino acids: CASSPGTSVSYEQYF.

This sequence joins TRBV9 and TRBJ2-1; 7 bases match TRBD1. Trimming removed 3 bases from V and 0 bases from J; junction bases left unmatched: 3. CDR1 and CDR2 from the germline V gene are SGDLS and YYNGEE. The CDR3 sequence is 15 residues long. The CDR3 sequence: CASSEQGVSYNEQFF. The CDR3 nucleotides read TGTGCCAGCAGCGAGCAGGGGGTCTCCTACAATGAGCAGTTCTTC.

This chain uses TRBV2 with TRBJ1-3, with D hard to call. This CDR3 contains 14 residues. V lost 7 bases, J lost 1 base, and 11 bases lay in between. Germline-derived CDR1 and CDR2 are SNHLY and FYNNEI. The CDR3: CASTWASSGNTIYF. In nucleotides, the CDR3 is TGTGCCAGCACCTGGGCCTCTTCTGGAAACACCATATATTTT.

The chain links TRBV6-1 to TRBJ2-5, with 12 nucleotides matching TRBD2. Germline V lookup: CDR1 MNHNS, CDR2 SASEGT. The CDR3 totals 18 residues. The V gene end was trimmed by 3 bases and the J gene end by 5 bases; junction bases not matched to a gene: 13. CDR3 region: CASSEGVILAGGGETQYF. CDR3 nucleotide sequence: TGTGCCAGCAGTGAGGGTGTTATCCTAGCGGGAGGGGGGGAGACCCAGTACTTC.

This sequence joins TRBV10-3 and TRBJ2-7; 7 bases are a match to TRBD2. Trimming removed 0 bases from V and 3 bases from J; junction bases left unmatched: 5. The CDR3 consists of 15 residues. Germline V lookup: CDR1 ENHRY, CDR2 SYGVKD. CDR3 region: CAISESALADYEQYF. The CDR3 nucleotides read TGTGCCATCAGTGAGTCAGCCCTAGCGGACTACGAGCAGTACTTC.

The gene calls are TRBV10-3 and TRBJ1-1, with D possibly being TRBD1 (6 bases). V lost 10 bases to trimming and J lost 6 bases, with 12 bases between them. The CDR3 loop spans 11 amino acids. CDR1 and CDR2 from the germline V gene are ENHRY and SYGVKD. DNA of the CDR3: TGTGCCACCAGGGAGGGGGCTGAAGCTTTCTTT. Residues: CATREGAEAFF.

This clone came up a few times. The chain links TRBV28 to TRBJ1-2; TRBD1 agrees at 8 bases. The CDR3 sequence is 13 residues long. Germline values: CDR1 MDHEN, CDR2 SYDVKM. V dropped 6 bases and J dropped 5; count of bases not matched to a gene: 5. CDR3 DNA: TGTGCCAGCAGAAAGACAGGGGAGTATGGCTACACCTTC. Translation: CASRKTGEYGYTF.

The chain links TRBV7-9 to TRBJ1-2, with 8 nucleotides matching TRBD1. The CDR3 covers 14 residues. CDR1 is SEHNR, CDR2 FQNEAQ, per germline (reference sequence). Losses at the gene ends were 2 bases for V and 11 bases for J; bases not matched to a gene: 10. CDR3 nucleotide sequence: TGTGCCAGCAGCTTATCGGGACAGGCCGAGGGATACACCTTC. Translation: CASSLSGQAEGYTF.

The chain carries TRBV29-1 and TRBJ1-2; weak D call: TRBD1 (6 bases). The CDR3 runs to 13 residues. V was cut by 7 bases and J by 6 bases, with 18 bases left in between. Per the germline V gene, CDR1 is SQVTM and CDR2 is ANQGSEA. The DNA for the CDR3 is TGCAGCGCCCAAACCCGGGACAAGGATGGCTACACCTTC. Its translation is CSAQTRDKDGYTF.

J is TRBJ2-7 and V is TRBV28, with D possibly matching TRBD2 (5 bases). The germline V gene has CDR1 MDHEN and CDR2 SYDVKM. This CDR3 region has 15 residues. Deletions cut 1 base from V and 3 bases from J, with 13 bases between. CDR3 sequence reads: CASSLYGEGYYEQYF. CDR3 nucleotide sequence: TGTGCCAGCAGTTTATACGGGGAAGGGTACTACGAGCAGTACTTC. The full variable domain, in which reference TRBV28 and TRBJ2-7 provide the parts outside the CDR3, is DVKVTQSSRYLVKRTGEKVFLECVQDMDHENMFWYRQDPGLGLRLIYFSYDVKMKEKGDIPEGYSVSREKKERFSLILESASTNQTSMYLCASSLYGEGYYEQYFGPGTRLTVT.